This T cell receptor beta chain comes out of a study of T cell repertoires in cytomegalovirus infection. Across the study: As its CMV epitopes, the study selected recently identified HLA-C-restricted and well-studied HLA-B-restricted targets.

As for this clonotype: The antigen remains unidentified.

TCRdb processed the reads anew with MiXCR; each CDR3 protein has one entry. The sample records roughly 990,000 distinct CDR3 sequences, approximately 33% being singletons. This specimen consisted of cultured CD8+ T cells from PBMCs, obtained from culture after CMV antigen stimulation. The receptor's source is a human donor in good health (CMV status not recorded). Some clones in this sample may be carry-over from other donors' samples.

CDR3: CASSLGQFEKLFF. CDR3 coding DNA: TGTGCCAGCAGCTTAGGGCAGTTTGAAAAACTGTTTTTT. The V and J genes are TRBV7-9 and TRBJ1-4, with unresolved D. The CDR3 runs to 13 residues. The V and J ends lost 1 base and 7 bases respectively, with 7 bases between them. CDR1 SEHNR and CDR2 FQNEAQ come from the germline V gene (reference sequence).